This T cell receptor (beta chain) was obtained from a study of early T cells in non-severe SARS-CoV-2 infection. Turning to the study itself: Bulk RNA taken from unsorted whole blood was sequenced, leaving chains unpaired. Study-level findings and limits: VDJdb matching skewed toward anti-spike CD8 responses, missing private and CD4 specificities.

This clonotype was seen more than once but under ten times. The target antigen is unknown. Germline CDR1 SGHAT, CDR2 FQNNGV. With 2 bases clipped from V and 1 base from J, the junction kept 6 bases outside the gene matches. The CDR3 runs to 17 residues. Individually, cDNA molecules had unique molecular identifiers attached to them. TCRdb reprocessed the 5' RACE reads via MiXCR and lists one record per CDR3 protein. The table includes tens of thousands of distinct CDR3 sequences, about 12% detected once. The sequence was collected from an adult who was a healthcare worker with PCR-confirmed SARS-CoV-2 infection or an uninfected control (not recorded which). The chain combines TRBV11-2 with TRBJ2-2, with 8 bases lining up with TRBD1. The specimen was whole blood. The CDR3 DNA is TGTGCCAGCAGCTTAAATTCTGGACAGGGGAACACCGGGGAGCTGTTTTTT. Translation gives CASSLNSGQGNTGELFF. Drawing the rest from reference TRBV11-2 and TRBJ2-2, the complete variable domain is EAGVAQSPRYKIIEKRQSVAFWCNPISGHATLYWYQQILGQGPKLLIQFQNNGVVDDSQLPKDRFSAERLKGVDSTLKIQPAKLEDSAVYLCASSLNSGQGNTGELFFGEGSRLTVL.